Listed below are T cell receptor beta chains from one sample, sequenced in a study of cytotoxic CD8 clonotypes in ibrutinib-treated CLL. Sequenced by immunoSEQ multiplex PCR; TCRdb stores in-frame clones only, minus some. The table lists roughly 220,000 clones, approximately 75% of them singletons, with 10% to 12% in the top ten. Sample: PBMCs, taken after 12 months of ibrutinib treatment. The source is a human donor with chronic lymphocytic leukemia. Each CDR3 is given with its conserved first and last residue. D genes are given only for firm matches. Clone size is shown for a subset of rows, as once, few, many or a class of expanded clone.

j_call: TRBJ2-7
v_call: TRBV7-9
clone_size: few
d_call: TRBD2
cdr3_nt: TGTGCCAGCAGCTTAGCGACTAGCGGGGTATCCTACGAGCAGTACTTC
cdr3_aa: CASSLATSGVSYEQYF

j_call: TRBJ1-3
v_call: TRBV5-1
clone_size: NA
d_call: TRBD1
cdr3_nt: TGCGCCAGCAGCTTGTCCGACAGGGGTACTGGAAACACCATATATTTT
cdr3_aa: CASSLSDRGTGNTIYF

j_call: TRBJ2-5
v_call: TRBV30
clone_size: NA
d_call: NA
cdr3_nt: TGTGCCTGGAGTGTATCCAGCAGAGAGACCCAGTACTTC
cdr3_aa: CAWSVSSRETQYF

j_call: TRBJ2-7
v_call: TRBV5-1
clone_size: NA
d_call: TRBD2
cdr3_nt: TGCGCCAGCAGCTTGGGACTAGCTGAGCAGTACTTC
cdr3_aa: CASSLGLAEQYF

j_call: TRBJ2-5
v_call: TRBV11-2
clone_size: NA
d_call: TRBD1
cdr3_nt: TGTGCCAGCAGCTTAAGTAGGGGGCGTGCAGAGACCCAGTACTTC
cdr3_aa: CASSLSRGRAETQYF

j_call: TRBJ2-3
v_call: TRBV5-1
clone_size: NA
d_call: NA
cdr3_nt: TGCGCCAGCAGCCCCCAGGACGGCTTTAGCACAGATACGCAGTATTTT
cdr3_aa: CASSPQDGFSTDTQYF

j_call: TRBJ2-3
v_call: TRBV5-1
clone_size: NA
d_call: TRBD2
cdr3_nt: TGCGCCAGCAGCCTCGGGACTAGCACCACAGATACGCAGTATTTT
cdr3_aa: CASSLGTSTTDTQYF

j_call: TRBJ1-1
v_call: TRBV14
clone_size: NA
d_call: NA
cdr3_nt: TGTGCCAGCAGCCAAGCGGTTTGGGGTAGGGACACTGAAGCTTTCTTT
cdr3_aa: CASSQAVWGRDTEAFF

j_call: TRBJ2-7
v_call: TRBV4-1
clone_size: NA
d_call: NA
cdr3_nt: TGCGCCAGCAGCCAAGATGTCAATGGCTGGGAGCAGTACTTC
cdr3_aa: CASSQDVNGWEQYF

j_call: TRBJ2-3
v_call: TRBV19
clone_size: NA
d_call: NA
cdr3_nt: TGTGCCAGTAGTATGGGCAGGGCAGATACGCAGTATTTT
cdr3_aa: CASSMGRADTQYF

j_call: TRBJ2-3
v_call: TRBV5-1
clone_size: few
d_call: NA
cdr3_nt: TGCGCCAGCAGCTTGGAGCAGCTCAACACAGATACGCAGTATTTT
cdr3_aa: CASSLEQLNTDTQYF

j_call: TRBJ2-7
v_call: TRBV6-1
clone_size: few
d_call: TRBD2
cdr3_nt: TGTGCCACAGCCTGGACTAGCGGGAGTGTATACGAGCAGTACTTC
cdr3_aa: CATAWTSGSVYEQYF